This T cell receptor (beta chain) was retrieved from a study of OX40 agonist ivuxolimab in advanced cancers. Study context: At doses from 0.01 to 10 mg/kg, patients were given intravenous ivuxolimab every 2 weeks. Findings and limits, study-wide: CD4+ and CD8+ blood T cells expanded clonally by week 6 at 0.1 to 3.0 mg/kg.

Comments on this clone: No antigen is known for it.

CDR1 and CDR2 (germline): SNHLY, FYNNEI. J lost 8 bases, V lost 8 bases, and 10 bases had no gene match. This CDR3 is 14 amino acids long. The method was immunoSEQ multiplex PCR; TCRdb's version includes in-frame clones alone and lacks a portion of them. The sample includes 85,000 to 100,000 clones, approximately 94% of them seen just once. The chain is built from TRBV2 and TRBJ1-4; TRBD1 agrees at 8 bases. Sequencing used CD4+ or CD8+ T cells sorted from blood, obtained in a trial of the OX40 agonist ivuxolimab. The receptor was isolated from an adult with an advanced solid tumor such as melanoma, head and neck, liver or kidney cancer. The CDR3: CASGGDRSQEKLFF. CDR3 nucleotides: TGTGCCAGCGGGGGGGACAGGAGCCAAGAAAAACTGTTTTTT.